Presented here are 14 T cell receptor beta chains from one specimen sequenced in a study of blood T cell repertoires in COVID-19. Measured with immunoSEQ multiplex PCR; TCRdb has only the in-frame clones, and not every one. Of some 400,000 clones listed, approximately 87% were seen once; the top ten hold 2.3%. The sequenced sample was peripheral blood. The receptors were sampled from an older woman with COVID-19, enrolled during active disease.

The CDR3 DNA follows: TGCGCCAGCAGCCGTTATCGTCTGGAGGACGGCACTGAAGCTTTCTTT. Translated, it gives CASSRYRLEDGTEAFF. The J gene is TRBJ1-1, the V gene TRBV4-1, with D unresolved. Germline CDR1 reads MGHRA; CDR2 reads YSYEKL. Trimming pared 4 bases from V and 4 bases from J, leaving 19 bases between. This CDR3 region has 16 residues.

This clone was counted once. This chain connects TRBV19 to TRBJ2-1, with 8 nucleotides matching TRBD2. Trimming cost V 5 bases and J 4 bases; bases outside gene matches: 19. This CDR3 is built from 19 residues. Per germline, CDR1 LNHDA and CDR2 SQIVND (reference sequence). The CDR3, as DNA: TGTGCCAGTAGTCTAGGCCCCCTCCGGGAGCGGGGGATATACAATGAGCAGTTCTTC. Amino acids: CASSLGPLRERGIYNEQFF.

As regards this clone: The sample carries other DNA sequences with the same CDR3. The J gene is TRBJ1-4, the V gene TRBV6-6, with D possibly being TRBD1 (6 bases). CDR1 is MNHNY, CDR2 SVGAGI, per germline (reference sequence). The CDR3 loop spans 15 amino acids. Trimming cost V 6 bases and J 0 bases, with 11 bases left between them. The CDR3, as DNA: TGTGCCAGCAGCCTGGACAGTGCAACTAATGAAAAACTGTTTTTT. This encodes CASSLDSATNEKLFF.

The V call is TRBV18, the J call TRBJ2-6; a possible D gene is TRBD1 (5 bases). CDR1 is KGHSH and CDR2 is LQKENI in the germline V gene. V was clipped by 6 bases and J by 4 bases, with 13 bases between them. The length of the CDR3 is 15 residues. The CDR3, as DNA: TGTGCCAGCTCGCCCGACAGTGTGGGGGCCAACGTCCTGACTTTC. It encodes CASSPDSVGANVLTF.

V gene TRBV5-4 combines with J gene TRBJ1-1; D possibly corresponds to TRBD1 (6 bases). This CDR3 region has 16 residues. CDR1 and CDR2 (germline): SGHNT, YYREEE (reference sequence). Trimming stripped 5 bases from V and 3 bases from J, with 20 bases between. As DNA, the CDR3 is TGTGCCAGCAGTTCGGGAGGGGGGGCGAGTTACACTGAAGCTTTCTTT. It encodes CASSSGGGASYTEAFF.

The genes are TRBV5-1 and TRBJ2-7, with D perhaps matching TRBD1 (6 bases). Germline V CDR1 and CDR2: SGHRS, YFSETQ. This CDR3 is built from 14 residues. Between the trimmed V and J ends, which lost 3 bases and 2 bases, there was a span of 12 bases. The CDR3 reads CASSSRDKPYEQYF. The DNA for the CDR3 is TGCGCCAGCAGCTCCCGGGACAAACCCTACGAGCAGTACTTC. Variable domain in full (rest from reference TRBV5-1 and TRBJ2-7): KAGVTQTPRYLIKTRGQQVTLSCSPISGHRSVSWYQQTPGQGLQFLFEYFSETQRNKGNFPGRFSGRQFSNSRSEMNVSTLELGDSALYLCASSSRDKPYEQYFGPGTRLTVT.

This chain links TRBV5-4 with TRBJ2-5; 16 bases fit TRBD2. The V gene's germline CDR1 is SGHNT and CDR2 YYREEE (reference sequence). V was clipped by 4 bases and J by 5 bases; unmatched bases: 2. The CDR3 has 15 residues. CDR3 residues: CASSPGLAGGETQYF. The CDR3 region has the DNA TGTGCCAGCAGCCCGGGACTAGCGGGAGGGGAGACCCAGTACTTC.

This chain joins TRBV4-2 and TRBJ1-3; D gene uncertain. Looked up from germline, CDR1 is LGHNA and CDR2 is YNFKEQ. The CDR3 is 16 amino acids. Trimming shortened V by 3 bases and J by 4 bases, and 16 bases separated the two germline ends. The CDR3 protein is CASSQGRPGWGNTIYF. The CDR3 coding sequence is TGTGCCAGCAGCCAGGGGAGACCCGGATGGGGAAACACCATATATTTT.

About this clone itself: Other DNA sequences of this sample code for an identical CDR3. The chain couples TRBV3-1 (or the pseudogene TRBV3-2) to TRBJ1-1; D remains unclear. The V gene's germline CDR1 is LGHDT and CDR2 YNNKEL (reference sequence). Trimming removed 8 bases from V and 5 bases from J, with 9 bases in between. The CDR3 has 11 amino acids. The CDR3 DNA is TGTGCCAGCCGGGGTGGGACTGAAGCTTTCTTT. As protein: CASRGGTEAFF.

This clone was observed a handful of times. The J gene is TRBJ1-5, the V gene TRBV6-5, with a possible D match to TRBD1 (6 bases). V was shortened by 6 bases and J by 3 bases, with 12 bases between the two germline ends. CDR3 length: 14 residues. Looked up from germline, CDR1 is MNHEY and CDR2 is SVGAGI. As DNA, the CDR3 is TGTGCCAGCAGACCAACAGGGACCAATCAGCCCCAGCATTTT. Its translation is CASRPTGTNQPQHF.

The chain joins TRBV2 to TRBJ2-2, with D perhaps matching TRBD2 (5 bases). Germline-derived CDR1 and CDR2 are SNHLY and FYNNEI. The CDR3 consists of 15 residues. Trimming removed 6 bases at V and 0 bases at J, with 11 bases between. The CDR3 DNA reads TGTGCCAGCAGCCTCTCCGGGACGAACACCGGGGAGCTGTTTTTT. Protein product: CASSLSGTNTGELFF.

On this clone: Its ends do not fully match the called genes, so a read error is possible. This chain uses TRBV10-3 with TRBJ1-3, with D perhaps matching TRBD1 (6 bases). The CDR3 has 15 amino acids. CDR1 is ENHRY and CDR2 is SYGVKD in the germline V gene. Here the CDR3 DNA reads TGTGCCCTCAGCCGGGACACGGACTCTGGAAACACCATATATTTT. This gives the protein CALSRDTDSGNTIYF.

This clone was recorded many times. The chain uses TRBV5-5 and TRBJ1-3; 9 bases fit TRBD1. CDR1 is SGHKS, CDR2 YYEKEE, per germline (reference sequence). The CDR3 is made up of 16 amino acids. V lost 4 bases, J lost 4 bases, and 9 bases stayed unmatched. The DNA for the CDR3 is TGTGCCAGCAGCCGACCGGGACAGGGAACCGGAAACACCATATATTTT. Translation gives CASSRPGQGTGNTIYF.

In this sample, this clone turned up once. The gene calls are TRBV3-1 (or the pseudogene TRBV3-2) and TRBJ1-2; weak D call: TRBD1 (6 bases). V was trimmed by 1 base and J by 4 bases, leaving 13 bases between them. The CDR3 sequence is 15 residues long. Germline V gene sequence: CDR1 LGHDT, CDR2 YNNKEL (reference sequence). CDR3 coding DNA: TGTGCCAGCAGCCAAGTTAACAGGGTTGGCTATGGCTACACCTTC. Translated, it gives CASSQVNRVGYGYTF.